The 30 T cell receptor beta chains presented below share a single source sample, sequenced in a study of PD-1 blockade in classical Hodgkin lymphoma. This table comes from immunoSEQ multiplex PCR, and its TCRdb copy is limited to in-frame clones, with some not included. The table lists roughly 50,000 clones, almost 90% of them singletons. Time point denoted: cycle 4 day 1 (C4D1), after six to seven weeks of nivolumab. The patients all showed relapse after autologous stem cell transplantation, while their brentuximab vedotin exposure varied. The sample here was peripheral blood mononuclear cells (PBMCs), taken before the fourth cycle of nivolumab. The receptors come from a human donor with classical Hodgkin lymphoma.

The sample holds one count of this clone. The rearrangement joins TRBV11-3 to TRBJ2-3, with 14 bases fitting TRBD2. Germline V lookup: CDR1 SGHNT, CDR2 YENEEA. The V and J ends lost 1 base and 5 bases, in that order; junction bases with no gene match: 11. CDR3 length equals 19 residues. CDR3 residues: CASSLVVVGLAGAEDTQYF. Here the CDR3 DNA reads TGTGCCAGCAGCTTAGTAGTTGTGGGACTAGCGGGAGCGGAAGATACGCAGTATTTT.

The rearrangement uses TRBV7-3 and TRBJ2-1; TRBD2 matches 9 bases. In germline, CDR1 is SGHTA, CDR2 FQGTGA. V gave up 5 bases and J gave up 1 base; unmatched junction bases: 3. The CDR3 spans 15 residues. This chain's CDR3 is CASSRLAESYNEQFF. The CDR3 region has the DNA TGTGCCAGCAGCCGACTAGCGGAATCCTACAATGAGCAGTTCTTC.

The chain carries TRBV19 and TRBJ1-5; D gene uncertain. Trimming took off 7 bases at V and 4 bases at J, with 14 bases between the two ends. The CDR3 is 14 amino acids. Germline CDR1 is LNHDA and CDR2 is SQIVND (reference sequence). In nucleotides, the CDR3 is TGTGCCAGTAACAAGGGCTGGGAAAATCAGCCCCAGCATTTT. Translated, it gives CASNKGWENQPQHF.

The genes are TRBV7-9 and TRBJ1-5; the match to TRBD1 covers 8 bases. CDR3 length: 15 amino acids. V lost 5 bases, J lost 4 bases, and 7 bases stayed unmatched. Germline V gene sequence: CDR1 SEHNR, CDR2 FQNEAQ (reference sequence). The CDR3 nucleotides are TGTGCCAGCAGCCCCGGGACAGGAAGGAATCAGCCCCAGCATTTT. Translating it yields CASSPGTGRNQPQHF. Looking up the rest from reference TRBV7-9 and TRBJ1-5 gives the full variable domain: DTGVSQNPRHKITKRGQNVTFRCDPISEHNRLYWYRQTLGQGPEFLTYFQNEAQLEKSRLLSDRFSAERPKGSFSTLEIQRTEQGDSAMYLCASSPGTGRNQPQHFGDGTRLSIL.

The chain links TRBV28 to TRBJ1-2, with no clear D. From germline, CDR1 is MDHEN and CDR2 SYDVKM. This CDR3 has 18 amino acids. V shed 3 bases and J shed 4 bases, with 24 bases lying between them. The CDR3 region has the DNA TGTGCCAGCAGTTTCCGTCCATCTCGACGGGTTCTGGGCTATGGCTACACCTTC. Translated: CASSFRPSRRVLGYGYTF.

The rearrangement links TRBV5-1 to TRBJ2-7; TRBD1 aligns across 10 bases. The CDR3 is made up of 15 amino acids. CDR1 and CDR2 from the germline V gene are SGHRS and YFSETQ. With 5 bases clipped from V and 3 bases from J, the junction kept 8 bases outside the gene matches. CDR3 bases: TGCGCCAGCAGGAAGTCCGGGACAGGGGACTACGAGCAGTACTTC. It yields the protein CASRKSGTGDYEQYF.

The rearrangement joins TRBV6-6 to TRBJ2-3; D gene unclear. The V gene's germline CDR1 is MNHNY and CDR2 SVGAGI (reference sequence). Between the trimmed V and J ends, which lost 2 bases and 1 base, there was a span of 4 bases. This CDR3 is 13 amino acids long. The CDR3 loop is CASSYGRTDTQYF. The DNA for the CDR3 is TGTGCCAGCAGTTACGGGCGCACAGATACGCAGTATTTT.

The chain uses TRBV5-5 and TRBJ2-1; D is unclear. The germline gives CDR1 SGHKS, CDR2 YYEKEE (reference sequence). The CDR3 spans 14 residues. V was shortened by 1 base and J by 5 bases, with 10 bases between the two germline ends. The CDR3 is CASSLTRNNNEQFF. As DNA, the CDR3 is TGTGCCAGCAGCTTGACCAGAAACAACAATGAGCAGTTCTTC.

This chain joins TRBV7-3 and TRBJ2-3; no reliable D call. V was clipped by 1 base and J by 2 bases, with 7 bases between them. Germline CDR1 and CDR2: SGHTA and FQGTGA. The CDR3 runs to 14 residues. CDR3 amino acids: CASSLNSYTDTQYF. As DNA, the CDR3 is TGTGCCAGCAGCTTAAACAGCTACACAGATACGCAGTATTTT.

The chain employs TRBV5-1 and TRBJ2-1; the match to TRBD2 covers 12 bases. CDR3 length: 17 amino acids. Germline-derived CDR1 and CDR2 are SGHRS and YFSETQ. Trimming took 4 bases from V and 6 from J; bases not matched to a gene: 11. The DNA of the CDR3 is TGCGCCAGCAGCGGACGATCTAGCGGGAGGGGGGTCAATGAGCAGTTCTTC. This codes for CASSGRSSGRGVNEQFF.

The V and J genes are TRBV6-6 and TRBJ1-6, with TRBD1 matching 9 bases. The CDR3 contains 15 residues. Germline V gene data show CDR1 as MNHNY and CDR2 as SVGAGI (reference sequence). Trimming cost V 0 bases and J 10 bases; bases outside gene matches: 4. The CDR3 nucleotides are TGTGCCAGCAGTTACTCTAGGGACAGGGACTCACCCCTCCACTTT. This gives the protein CASSYSRDRDSPLHF.

The chain has TRBV5-4 and TRBJ2-2; 11 bases fit TRBD2. CDR1 and CDR2 (germline): SGHNT, YYREEE (reference sequence). Trimming took 4 bases from V and 3 from J; bases not matched to a gene: 11. This CDR3 comprises 18 residues. Here the CDR3 reads CASSPGTSGPRYTGELFF. CDR3 sequence (DNA): TGTGCCAGCAGCCCGGGGACTAGCGGACCTCGATACACCGGGGAGCTGTTTTTT.

The rearrangement joins TRBV5-4 to TRBJ2-5; the match to TRBD2 covers 14 bases. After removal of 4 bases from V and 4 bases from J, the junction contained 9 bases not matched to a gene. The CDR3 totals 17 residues. Germline V gene data show CDR1 as SGHNT and CDR2 as YYREEE (reference sequence). The CDR3 sequence: CASSAGTSGRAVETQYF. The CDR3 nucleotides are TGTGCCAGCAGCGCCGGGACTAGCGGGAGAGCAGTAGAGACCCAGTACTTC.

The chain has TRBV10-3 and TRBJ2-1; 9 bases are a match to TRBD1. The CDR3 loop spans 19 amino acids. CDR1 is ENHRY, CDR2 SYGVKD, per germline. Trimming took 3 bases from V and 0 from J; bases not matched to a gene: 12. DNA for the CDR3: TGTGCCATCAGTGATTCTACGGGACAGGGATTCACCTCCTACAATGAGCAGTTCTTC. This encodes CAISDSTGQGFTSYNEQFF.

The chain has TRBV21-1 and TRBJ1-2; no check of the table's D call, TRBD1, against the DNA was made. TRBV21-1 is given as a pseudogene. This CDR3 spans 16 amino acids. Here the CDR3 reads CASSKFPQGDNYGYTF. The CDR3 DNA sequence: TGTGCCAGCAGCAAATTCCCCCAGGGGGACAACTATGGCTACACCTTC.

The V call is TRBV4-1, the J call TRBJ1-5, with a possible D match to TRBD1 (5 bases). The CDR3 loop spans 15 amino acids. The V gene lost 0 bases and the J gene lost 7 bases, with 13 bases spanning the gap. Germline CDR1 and CDR2: MGHRA and YSYEKL. In DNA form, the CDR3 reads TGCGCCAGCAGCCAAGAAGGGGACTCAGGGCAGCCCCAGCATTTT. As protein: CASSQEGDSGQPQHF.

J is TRBJ2-1 and V is TRBV2, with 9 bases that match TRBD2. CDR3 length: 15 amino acids. Germline assignment: CDR1 SNHLY and CDR2 FYNNEI. V lost 7 bases and J lost 2; bases outside the gene matches: 6. CDR3 in amino acids: CASTLAGETYNEQFF. The CDR3 DNA sequence: TGTGCCAGCACTTTAGCGGGGGAAACCTACAATGAGCAGTTCTTC. Using reference TRBV2 and TRBJ2-1 for the parts outside the CDR3, the full variable domain is EPEVTQTPSHQVTQMGQEVILRCVPISNHLYFYWYRQILGQKVEFLVSFYNNEISEKSEIFDDQFSVERPDGSNFTLKIRSTKLEDSAMYFCASTLAGETYNEQFFGPGTRLTVL.

The rearrangement joins TRBV18 to TRBJ2-2; 7 nucleotides align to TRBD2. The CDR3 totals 16 residues. V gave up 3 bases and J gave up 9 bases; unmatched junction bases: 13. Germline loops: CDR1 KGHSH, CDR2 LQKENI. In nucleotides, the CDR3 is TGTGCCAGCTCACCTCCCAACTGGGACTATTTACGGGAGCTGTTTTTT. Translated: CASSPPNWDYLRELFF.

V and J are TRBV25-1 and TRBJ2-7, with TRBD2 identical over 7 bases. Per germline, CDR1 MGHDK and CDR2 SYGVNS. V shed 5 bases and J 3 bases; nucleotides not matched to a gene: 13. CDR3 length: 16 amino acids. In DNA, the CDR3 is TGTGCCAGCAGTCGAGGGTACAGCGGGGAGCGCTACGAGCAGTACTTC. Its protein is CASSRGYSGERYEQYF.

This chain connects TRBV10-2 to TRBJ2-7; D perhaps matches TRBD2 (6 bases). The length of the CDR3 is 15 residues. The germline V and J ends were trimmed by 2 bases and 4 bases, with 15 bases remaining between them. Germline-derived CDR1 and CDR2 are WSHSY and SAAADI. In nucleotides, the CDR3 is TGCGCCAGCAGTGAGGCCAGCGGGTTTCGTTACGAGCAGTACTTC. Protein product: CASSEASGFRYEQYF.

The V call is TRBV28, the J call TRBJ2-5; 7 bases fit TRBD2. The CDR3 contains 14 residues. Germline CDR1 is MDHEN and CDR2 is SYDVKM. V dropped 3 bases and J dropped 7; count of bases not matched to a gene: 8. In nucleotides, the CDR3 is TGTGCCAGCAGTTTGGGCAGCGGGATTGCGACCCAGTACTTC. As protein: CASSLGSGIATQYF.

The chain links TRBV5-1 to TRBJ2-2; D uncertain. The germline gives CDR1 SGHRS, CDR2 YFSETQ. The CDR3 is made up of 15 amino acids. Trimming pared 1 base from V and 4 bases from J, leaving 11 bases between. In nucleotides, the CDR3 is TGCGCCAGCAGCTTGATATATGGGGTCACCGGGGAGCTGTTTTTT. Its translation is CASSLIYGVTGELFF.

The chain carries TRBV6-1 and TRBJ1-4; D not certain. V lost 6 bases and J lost 5, with 16 bases in between. Germline CDR1 MNHNS, CDR2 SASEGT. The CDR3 runs 15 residues. CDR3 amino acids: CASRTRSVGNEKLFF. CDR3 bases: TGTGCCAGCAGAACCAGATCCGTAGGGAATGAAAAACTGTTTTTT.

J is TRBJ1-4 and V is TRBV18; TRBD1 aligns across 8 bases. This CDR3 contains 19 residues. Trimming at V came to 6 bases and at J to 0 bases, leaving 15 bases not matched to a gene. CDR1 is KGHSH, CDR2 LQKENI, per germline. CDR3 loop: CASSPGQGPTTATNEKLFF. CDR3 DNA: TGTGCCAGCTCGCCCGGACAGGGCCCCACCACCGCAACTAATGAAAAACTGTTTTTT. The full variable domain, in which reference TRBV18 and TRBJ1-4 provide the parts outside the CDR3, is NAGVMQNPRHLVRRRGQEARLRCSPMKGHSHVYWYRQLPEEGLKFMVYLQKENIIDESGMPKERFSAEFPKEGPSILRIQQVVRGDSAAYFCASSPGQGPTTATNEKLFFGSGTQLSVL.

The rearrangement uses TRBV30 and TRBJ1-1, with D maybe TRBD1 (5 bases). This CDR3 spans 16 amino acids. V was cut by 3 bases and J by 0 bases, with 17 bases left in between. Germline V lookup: CDR1 GTSNPN, CDR2 SVGIG (reference sequence). CDR3 protein: CAWRAYPGTLNTEAFF. As DNA, the CDR3 is TGTGCCTGGAGAGCTTATCCCGGGACCTTGAACACTGAAGCTTTCTTT.

This clone was detected only once. The V call is TRBV29-1, the J call TRBJ2-2; D unresolved. This CDR3 is 15 amino acids long. V was pared by 2 bases and J by 2 bases, with 12 bases between. Germline loops: CDR1 SQVTM, CDR2 ANQGSEA. The DNA for the CDR3 is TGCAGCGTTGAAACCGGTGGGGATAACACCGGGGAGCTGTTTTTT. Amino acid sequence: CSVETGGDNTGELFF.

The chain joins TRBV7-2 to TRBJ2-7; D not certain. Trimming cost V 5 bases and J 13 bases, with 18 bases left between them. This CDR3 region has 12 residues. The germline gives CDR1 SGHTA, CDR2 FQGNSA. CDR3 amino acids: CASSPGKPLTYF. The CDR3 coding sequence is TGTGCCAGCAGCCCCGGCAAGCCACTAACTTACTTC.

This chain links TRBV6-4 with TRBJ2-2; D perhaps matches TRBD2 (5 bases). The CDR3 runs 13 residues. Germline V gene data show CDR1 as MRHNA and CDR2 as SNTAGT. Trimming left V 3 bases short and J 6 bases short, with 8 bases between. The DNA for the CDR3 is TGTGCCAGCAGTGAAGGGAGCCCCGGGGAGCTGTTTTTT. It is translated as CASSEGSPGELFF.

This CDR3 reads CASSGKGQGEFVYEQYF. In nucleotides, the CDR3 is TGTGCCAGCAGTGGGAAAGGACAGGGGGAGTTTGTCTACGAGCAGTACTTC. This chain uses TRBV6-1 with TRBJ2-7; TRBD1 matches 10 bases. The CDR3 spans 17 residues. CDR1 is MNHNS, CDR2 SASEGT, per germline. V lost 4 bases and J lost 3; bases outside the gene matches: 12.

The chain is built from TRBV7-9 and TRBJ2-3, with D perhaps TRBD2 (6 bases). CDR1 and CDR2 (germline): SEHNR, FQNEAQ (reference sequence). V was shortened by 6 bases and J by 1 base, with 17 bases between the two germline ends. The CDR3 covers 16 residues. CDR3 DNA sequence: TGTGCCAGCAGGGACTCCCCTAGCGAAGGCACAGATACGCAGTATTTT. Translating it yields CASRDSPSEGTDTQYF.